The next 4 T cell receptor beta chains were all read from a single sample in a study of T cell responses to AZD1222 COVID-19 vaccine. Repertoires were generated with immunoSEQ multiplex PCR, while TCRdb's copy carries only in-frame clones and drops some. The sample lists approximately 140,000 clones; 85% to 95% were seen once. Sequenced here: peripheral blood, sampled on day 0 of AZD1222 vaccination. The receptors shown here come from an adult in good health.

The genes are TRBV4-3 and TRBJ2-4; 10 bases agree with TRBD1. Germline CDR1 and CDR2: LGHNA and YSLEER. The V gene end was trimmed by 0 bases and the J gene end by 9 bases; junction bases not matched to a gene: 5. CDR3 size: 15 residues. The CDR3 region is CASSQEPGQGSIQYF. The CDR3, as DNA: TGCGCCAGCAGCCAAGAACCGGGACAGGGGAGCATTCAGTACTTC.

V gene TRBV4-3 combines with J gene TRBJ1-2; D is ambiguous. The CDR3 loop spans 15 amino acids. Germline CDR1 and CDR2: LGHNA and YSLEER. Trimming took off 0 bases at V and 1 base at J, with 9 bases between the two ends. The CDR3 DNA follows: TGCGCCAGCAGCCAAGATCGACCGATTAACTATGGCTACACCTTC. It yields the protein CASSQDRPINYGYTF.

The V and J genes are TRBV4-3 and TRBJ1-5, with a tentative D call TRBD1 (5 bases). V gave up 0 bases and J gave up 5 bases, with 11 bases separating them. The germline V gene has CDR1 LGHNA and CDR2 YSLEER. The CDR3 has 15 residues. CDR3 coding DNA: TGCGCCAGCAGCCAAGATAGCAGGGCCCATCAGCCCCAGCATTTT. Amino acid sequence: CASSQDSRAHQPQHF.

This chain uses TRBV7-2 with TRBJ1-2; no clear D gene. V was clipped by 8 bases and J by 4 bases, with 17 bases between them. Per the germline V gene, CDR1 is SGHTA and CDR2 is FQGNSA. The CDR3 spans 14 residues. The CDR3 loop is CASGITGSRYGYTF. The CDR3 nucleotides are TGTGCCAGCGGGATCACGGGTTCTCGCTATGGCTACACCTTC.